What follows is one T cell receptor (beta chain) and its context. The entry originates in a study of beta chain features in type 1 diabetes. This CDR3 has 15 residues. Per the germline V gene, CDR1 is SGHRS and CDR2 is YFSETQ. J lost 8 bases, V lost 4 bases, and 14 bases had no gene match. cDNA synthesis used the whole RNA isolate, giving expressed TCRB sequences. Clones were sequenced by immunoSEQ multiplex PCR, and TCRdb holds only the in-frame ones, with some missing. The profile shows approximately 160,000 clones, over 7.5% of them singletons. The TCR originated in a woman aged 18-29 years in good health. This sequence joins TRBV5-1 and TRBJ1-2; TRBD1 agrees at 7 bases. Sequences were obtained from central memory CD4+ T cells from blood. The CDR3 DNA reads TGCGCCAGCAGCCCCGCCGGGACAGAATTTGAAGGCTACACCTTC. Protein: CASSPAGTEFEGYTF.